This is a list of T cell receptor beta chains from one sample in a study of cytomegalovirus exposure and HLA in healthy donors. Measured with immunoSEQ multiplex PCR; TCRdb has only the in-frame clones, and not every one. The sample shows hundreds of thousands of clones, roughly 83% of them seen only once. The specimen was PBMCs. All receptors come from a woman aged 18 to 35 in good health and CMV-seronegative. Both conserved end residues are part of each CDR3. Each record gives: J gene, D gene, clone size, V gene, CDR3 protein, CDR3 DNA. A D gene is named only where the DNA matches it firmly. Size tells how often a clone was seen (once, few, many) or the class of an expanded clone, and some rows leave it out.

TRBJ1-2	-	-	TRBV27	CASTSWGGRGGYTF	TGTGCCAGCACCTCTTGGGGAGGCCGGGGTGGCTACACCTTC
TRBJ2-7	-	-	TRBV19	CASSIGYREGYEQYF	TGTGCCAGTAGTATAGGCTACAGGGAGGGCTACGAGCAGTACTTC
TRBJ2-1	-	-	TRBV7-8	CASSPRASDVYNEQFF	TGTGCCAGCAGTCCTAGAGCGAGTGACGTCTACAATGAGCAGTTCTTC
TRBJ1-1	-	few	TRBV5-4	CASSLGRSMAFF	TGTGCCAGCAGTTTGGGGCGGTCAATGGCTTTCTTT
TRBJ2-2	-	-	TRBV27	CASSGNTGELFF	TGTGCCAGCAGTGGGAACACCGGGGAGCTGTTTTTT
TRBJ1-2	-	-	TRBV5-6	CASSLQGNRYGYTF	TGTGCCAGCAGCTTGCAGGGAAATCGGTATGGCTACACCTTC
TRBJ1-6	-	few	TRBV18	CASSGEENSPLHF	TGTGCCAGCTCAGGGGAGGAAAATTCACCCCTCCACTTT
TRBJ1-2	-	-	TRBV6-6	CASNWGYGYTF	TGTGCCAGTAATTGGGGGTATGGCTACACCTTC
TRBJ1-4	-	-	TRBV2	CASRGKLDGSLDEKLFF	TGTGCCAGCAGGGGAAAACTTGACGGATCCTTGGATGAAAAACTGTTTTTT
TRBJ2-1	TRBD2	few	TRBV27	CASSLSGSGSRNEQFF	TGTGCCAGCAGTTTATCAGGTAGCGGGAGTCGCAATGAGCAGTTCTTC
TRBJ1-2	-	-	TRBV2	CASTLQGNGYTF	TGTGCCAGCACTCTCCAGGGAAATGGCTACACCTTC
TRBJ2-7	-	-	TRBV6-6	CASSYVGGSYEQYF	TGTGCCAGCAGTTACGTGGGGGGTTCCTACGAGCAGTACTTC
TRBJ2-2	-	-	TRBV6-1	CASSKDTGELFF	TGTGCCAGTAGCAAGGACACCGGGGAGCTGTTTTTT
TRBJ2-7	-	-	TRBV4-2	CASSQDVIRGRYEQYF	TGTGCCAGCAGCCAAGATGTAATCAGGGGCAGGTACGAGCAGTACTTC
TRBJ2-4	-	-	TRBV2	CASTPLAQKKNIQYF	TGTGCCAGCACCCCTTTAGCGCAGAAAAAAAACATTCAGTACTTC
TRBJ2-7	-	-	TRBV28	CASSRGAGEQYF	TGTGCCAGCAGCCGAGGGGCGGGCGAGCAGTACTTC
TRBJ2-4	TRBD1	-	TRBV10-1	CASSEQGADIQYF	TGCGCCAGCAGCGAACAGGGGGCGGACATTCAGTACTTC
TRBJ2-2	-	-	TRBV7-2	CASSMGLLDTGELFF	TGTGCCAGCAGCATGGGACTGTTGGACACCGGGGAGCTGTTTTTT
TRBJ1-2	-	-	TRBV6-1	CATRDYGYTF	TGTGCCACCCGGGACTATGGCTACACCTTC
TRBJ2-7	TRBD2	few	TRBV11-2	CASARGGGRWLNEQYF	TGTGCCAGCGCTCGGGGCGGCGGGAGGTGGCTCAACGAGCAGTACTTC
TRBJ2-5	TRBD2	-	TRBV25-1	CASSAPGLAVQETQYF	TGTGCCAGCAGTGCCCCGGGACTAGCGGTCCAAGAGACCCAGTACTTC
TRBJ1-4	-	few	TRBV30	CAWSVLRAGGEKLFF	-
TRBJ1-6	TRBD1	-	TRBV9	CASSADPGTVNSPLHF	TGTGCCAGCAGCGCAGATCCCGGGACAGTTAATTCACCCCTCCACTTT
TRBJ2-3	-	-	TRBV9	CASSPRRDSTDTQYF	TGTGCCAGCAGCCCGAGGAGAGACTCCACAGATACGCAGTATTTT
TRBJ1-1	TRBD1	-	TRBV7-6	CASSAYTGGAAEAFF	TGTGCCAGCAGCGCCTATACAGGGGGCGCGGCTGAAGCTTTCTTT
TRBJ1-5	TRBD1	-	TRBV7-8	CASSAGQSFYSNQPQHF	TGTGCCAGCAGCGCGGGACAGTCTTTCTATAGCAATCAGCCCCAGCATTTT
TRBJ2-7	TRBD2	-	TRBV7-3	CASSLLGTSGEEQYF	TGTGCCAGCAGCTTATTAGGGACTAGCGGGGAAGAGCAGTACTTC
TRBJ2-7	TRBD1	-	TRBV13	CASSRRGQGGHEQYF	TGTGCCAGCAGCAGACGAGGACAGGGCGGCCACGAGCAGTACTTC
TRBJ1-1	-	-	TRBV6-5	CATLPRRGTEAFF	TGTGCCACGCTTCCTCGGAGGGGCACTGAAGCTTTCTTT
TRBJ1-5	-	-	TRBV5-4	CASSSDTGYSNQPQHF	TGTGCCAGCAGCTCCGACACAGGCTATAGCAATCAGCCCCAGCATTTT
TRBJ1-2	-	-	TRBV6-5	CASSDGLTNYGYTF	TGTGCCAGCTCGGACGGTCTCACTAACTATGGCTACACCTTC
TRBJ1-2	TRBD1	few	TRBV25-1	CASSERDRVPGGYTF	TGTGCCAGCAGTGAACGGGACAGGGTACCGGGAGGCTACACCTTC
TRBJ1-1	-	-	TRBV30	CAWSTGTRMNTEAFF	TGTGCCTGGAGTACCGGGACACGGATGAACACTGAAGCTTTCTTT
TRBJ1-5	-	-	TRBV5-6	CASSLRQVDQPQHF	TGTGCCAGCAGCTTGCGACAGGTGGATCAGCCCCAGCATTTT
TRBJ1-1	TRBD1	once	TRBV6-5	CASRSSGQVNTEAFF	TGTGCCAGCAGATCTTCCGGACAGGTAAACACTGAAGCTTTCTTT
TRBJ2-3	-	-	TRBV4-1	CASSQVDLGSTDTQYF	TGCGCCAGCAGCCAAGTGGATCTGGGGAGCACAGATACGCAGTATTTT
TRBJ1-6	TRBD1	-	TRBV5-1	CASSLVTGGNSPLHF	TGCGCCAGCAGCTTGGTCACAGGGGGGAATTCACCCCTCCACTTT
TRBJ1-1	-	-	TRBV5-1	CASSLQVSLTEAFF	TGCGCCAGCAGCTTACAGGTTTCTCTCACTGAAGCTTTCTTT
TRBJ2-5	-	-	TRBV2	CASSDGTLFAETQYF	TGTGCCAGCAGTGATGGGACGCTATTTGCCGAGACCCAGTACTTC
TRBJ1-1	-	-	TRBV2	CASTERATGLGTEAFF	TGTGCCAGCACCGAGAGGGCAACGGGGCTGGGCACTGAAGCTTTCTTT
TRBJ1-5	-	-	TRBV15	CATSSLRGQPQHF	TGTGCCACCAGCAGCCTCAGGGGTCAGCCCCAGCATTTT
TRBJ2-3	-	-	TRBV27	CASSLSNSGTDTQYF	TGTGCCAGCAGTTTATCGAATAGCGGCACAGATACGCAGTATTTT
TRBJ2-7	TRBD1	-	TRBV13	CASSRGQGSYEQYF	TGTGCCAGCAGCCGAGGACAGGGGTCCTACGAGCAGTACTTC
TRBJ1-6	-	few	TRBV6-6	CASSPRDNSPLHF	TGTGCCAGCAGCCCCAGGGATAATTCACCCCTCCACTTT
TRBJ2-1	TRBD1	-	TRBV29-1	CSVPGQGSNEQFF	TGCAGCGTACCGGGACAGGGGAGCAATGAGCAGTTCTTC
TRBJ2-6	-	-	TRBV2	CASIATTGANVLTF	TGTGCCAGCATTGCCACCACTGGGGCCAACGTCCTGACTTTC
TRBJ1-4	-	-	TRBV27	CASSPLRTATNEKLFF	TGTGCCAGCAGCCCACTTAGGACGGCAACTAATGAAAAACTGTTTTTT
TRBJ2-1	TRBD2	-	TRBV27	CASSSGTSGVPRPYNEQFF	TGTGCCAGCAGTTCCGGGACTAGCGGGGTGCCTAGGCCCTACAATGAGCAGTTCTTC